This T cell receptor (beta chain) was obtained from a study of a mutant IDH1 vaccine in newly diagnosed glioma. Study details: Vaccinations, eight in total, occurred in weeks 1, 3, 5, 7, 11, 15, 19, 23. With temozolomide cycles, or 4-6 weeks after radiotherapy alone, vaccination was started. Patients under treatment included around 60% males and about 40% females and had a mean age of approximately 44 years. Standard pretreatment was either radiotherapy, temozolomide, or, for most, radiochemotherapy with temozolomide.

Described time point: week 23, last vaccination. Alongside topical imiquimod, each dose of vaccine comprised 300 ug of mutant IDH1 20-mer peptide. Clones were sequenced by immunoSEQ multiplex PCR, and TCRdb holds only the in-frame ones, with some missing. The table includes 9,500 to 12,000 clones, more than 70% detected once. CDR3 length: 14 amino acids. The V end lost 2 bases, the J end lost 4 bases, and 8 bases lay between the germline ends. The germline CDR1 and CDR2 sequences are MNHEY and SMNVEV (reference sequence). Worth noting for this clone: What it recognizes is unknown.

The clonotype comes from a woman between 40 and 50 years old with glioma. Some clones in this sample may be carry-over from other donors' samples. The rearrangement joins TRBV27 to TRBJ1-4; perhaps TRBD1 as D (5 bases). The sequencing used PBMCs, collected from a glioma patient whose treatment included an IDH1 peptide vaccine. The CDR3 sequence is CASSLRGVNEKLFF. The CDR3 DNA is TGTGCCAGCAGTTTACGAGGGGTTAATGAAAAACTGTTTTTT.